This entry is about one T cell receptor beta chain. The data derive from a study of blood T cells in healthy people across ages. Study details: Through template switching, about one barcoded beta molecule was captured per two T cells, as measured in model experiments.

The CDR3 covers 11 residues. V shed 4 bases and J shed 11 bases, with 10 bases lying between them. Germline V lookup: CDR1 PRHDT, CDR2 FYEKMQ (reference sequence). All donors came from Russia, were Caucasian and healthy, and spanned ages about 6 to 95. Next came a second PCR, run for about 6 to 12 cycles, which used a sample-barcoded 5' primer along with a J-beta primer mix. TCRdb re-called the 5' RACE reads through MiXCR, storing one row per CDR3 protein. The sample yields 850,000 to 1,000,000 distinct CDR3 sequences, around 48% seen once. Input material: blood. The chain couples TRBV13 to TRBJ2-3; D possibly corresponds to TRBD1 (6 bases). The clonotype originates from a man younger than 40 in good health. The DNA for the CDR3 is TGTGCCAGCAGCTCCCGGACAGTGCAGTATTTT. Its protein product is CASSSRTVQYF.